The 6 T cell receptor beta chains reported below all come from one sample, sequenced in a study of CD8 T cells in Susac syndrome (dated by TCRdb to the late 2010s). The library was prepared using the immunoSEQ multiplex PCR assay. RNA was extracted with the RNeasy kit and about 0.5 to 1 ug was reverse transcribed using random hexamers. The public sequencing data were trimmed at Q25 with fastp and processed into clonotypes with MiXCR by TCRdb, which kept only in-frame beta chains. Each record represents a unique CDR3 protein, reported with the most common genes and DNA among its rows. Recorded for this sample are 170,000 or so distinct CDR3 sequences; roughly 92% of them occurred a single time. The biggest ten clones account for more than 0.08% of the sample. Sequencing was done on a sample of CD4+ T cells from PBMCs. The receptors were sampled from a human donor with multiple sclerosis.

The genes are TRBV5-4 and TRBJ2-3; maybe TRBD1 (5 bases). CDR1 and CDR2 from the germline V gene are SGHNT and YYREEE (reference sequence). The CDR3 loop spans 12 amino acids. Trimming pared 10 bases from V and 3 bases from J, leaving 12 bases between. The DNA of the CDR3 is TGTGCCTACAAGCGACAGACAGATACGCAGTATTTT. Protein: CAYKRQTDTQYF.

The chain carries TRBV7-6 and TRBJ1-1; D remains ambiguous. Per the germline V gene, CDR1 is SGHVS and CDR2 is FNYEAQ. The CDR3 totals 13 residues. V lost 4 bases to trimming and J lost 4 bases, with 10 bases between them. CDR3: CASSSTETTEAFF. DNA for the CDR3: TGTGCCAGCAGCTCTACCGAGACCACTGAAGCTTTCTTT.

The V call is TRBV4-3, the J call TRBJ2-3; TRBD2 agrees at 13 bases. The CDR3 consists of 15 residues. V lost 4 bases to trimming and J lost 3 bases; unmatched junction nucleotides: 1. The germline gives CDR1 LGHNA, CDR2 YSLEER. CDR3 region: CASSLGLAGTDTQYF. The CDR3 bases are TGCGCCAGCAGCCTGGGACTAGCGGGAACAGATACGCAGTATTTT.

The chain is built from TRBV28 and TRBJ2-7; maybe TRBD1 (5 bases). V lost 4 bases and J 0 bases, leaving 16 bases between the germline ends. The germline gives CDR1 MDHEN, CDR2 SYDVKM. This CDR3 has 16 amino acids. The CDR3 sequence is CASSSADGHRSYEQYF. The CDR3, as DNA: TGTGCCAGCAGTTCAGCAGACGGACACCGCTCCTACGAGCAGTACTTC.

This clonotype was observed a single time. The chain carries TRBV20-1 and TRBJ2-3, with unresolved D. V was pared by 6 bases and J by 0 bases, with 13 bases between. The CDR3 is 14 residues long. Germline-derived CDR1 and CDR2 are DFQATT and SNEGSKA (reference sequence). CDR3 in DNA: TGCAGTGCAGCACGGAGTTCTAGCACAGATACGCAGTATTTT. Its translation is CSAARSSSTDTQYF.

The rearrangement uses TRBV7-2 and TRBJ2-3; D could derive from TRBD1 or TRBD2 (5 bases each). Germline loops: CDR1 SGHTA, CDR2 FQGNSA. The CDR3 loop spans 15 amino acids. Trimming removed 0 bases at V and 2 bases at J, with 9 bases between. As DNA, the CDR3 is TGTGCCAGCAGCTTAGCGGGACCCCTCACAGATACGCAGTATTTT. Encoded protein: CASSLAGPLTDTQYF.